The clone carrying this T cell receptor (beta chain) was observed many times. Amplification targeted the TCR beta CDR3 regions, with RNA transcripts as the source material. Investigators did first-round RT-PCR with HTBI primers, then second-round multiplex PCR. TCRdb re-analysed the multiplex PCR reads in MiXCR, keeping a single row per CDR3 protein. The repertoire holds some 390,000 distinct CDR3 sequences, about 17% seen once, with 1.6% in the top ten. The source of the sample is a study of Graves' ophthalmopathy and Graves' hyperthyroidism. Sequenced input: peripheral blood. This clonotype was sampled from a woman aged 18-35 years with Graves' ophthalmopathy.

For the CDR3, the DNA is TGTGCCACCAGTCCCCGGGGGGGGATCCCCGAGCAGTACTTC. As protein: CATSPRGGIPEQYF. This chain links TRBV24-1 with TRBJ2-7; 8 nucleotides align to TRBD2. Germline CDR1 reads KGHDR; CDR2 reads SFDVKD. The V gene end was trimmed by 6 bases and the J gene end by 6 bases; junction bases not matched to a gene: 9. The CDR3 has 14 residues.